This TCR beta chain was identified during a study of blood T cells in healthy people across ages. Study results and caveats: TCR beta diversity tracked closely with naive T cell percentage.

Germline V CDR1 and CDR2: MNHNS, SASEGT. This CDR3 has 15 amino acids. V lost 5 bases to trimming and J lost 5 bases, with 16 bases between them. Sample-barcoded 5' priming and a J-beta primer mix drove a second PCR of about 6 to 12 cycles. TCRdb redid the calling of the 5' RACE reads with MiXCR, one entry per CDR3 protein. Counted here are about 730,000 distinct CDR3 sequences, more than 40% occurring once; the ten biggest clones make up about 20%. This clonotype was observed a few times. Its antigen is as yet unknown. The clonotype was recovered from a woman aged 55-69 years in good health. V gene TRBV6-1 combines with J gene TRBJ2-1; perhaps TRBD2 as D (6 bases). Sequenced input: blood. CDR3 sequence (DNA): TGTGCCAGCAGTATCCGGGACTGGGGCCACAATGAGCAGTTCTTC. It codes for CASSIRDWGHNEQFF.